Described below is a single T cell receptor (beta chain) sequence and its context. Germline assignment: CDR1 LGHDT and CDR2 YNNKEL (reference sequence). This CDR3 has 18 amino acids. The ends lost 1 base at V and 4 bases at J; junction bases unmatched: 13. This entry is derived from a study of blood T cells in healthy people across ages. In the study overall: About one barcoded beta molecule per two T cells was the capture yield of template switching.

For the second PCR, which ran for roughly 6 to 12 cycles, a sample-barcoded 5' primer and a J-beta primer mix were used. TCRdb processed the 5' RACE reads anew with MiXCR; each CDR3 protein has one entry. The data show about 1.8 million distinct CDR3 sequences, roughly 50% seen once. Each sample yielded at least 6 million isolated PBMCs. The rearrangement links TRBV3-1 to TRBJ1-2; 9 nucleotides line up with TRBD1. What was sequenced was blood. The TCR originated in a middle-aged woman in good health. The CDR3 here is CASSQGQQGQGFFYGYTF. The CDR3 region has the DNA TGTGCCAGCAGCCAAGGCCAGCAGGGACAGGGATTCTTCTATGGCTACACCTTC.